This T cell receptor (beta chain) was identified in a study of siplizumab effects on memory and regulatory T cells (dated by TCRdb to between 2018 and 2021). Regarding the study in general: The study examined how the anti-CD2 antibody siplizumab affects alloreactive T-cell subsets in allogeneic mixed lymphocyte reactions built from human PBMCs. The study at large found these results: Greater diversity appeared to be present in unstimulated naive T cells than in memory T cells, and a substantial contribution to the alloresponse seemed to be made by naive cells. The cumulative frequency of alloreactive sequences that could be traced back to unstimulated CD4+ memory T cells was significantly reduced by siplizumab. Because sequences at frequencies below about 10^-5 were poorly captured, only a minor fraction of alloreactive clones could be mapped back to unstimulated subsets. Of the alloreactive CD4+ clones that could be mapped, the Treg-derived share averaged about 63% with siplizumab compared with around 27% in control reactions. A naive or memory phenotype could not be assigned to roughly 75-97% of proliferating CD4+ or CD8+ clones. Whether proliferating Tregs from siplizumab cultures actually had suppressive function was not functionally confirmed.

Library prep was done by the immunoSEQ multiplex PCR assay. The deep sequencing platform assayed about 10^5 TCR templates per sample. Genomic DNA extracted from sorted T cells was used for TCRbeta CDR3 sequencing. The original methods were these. The R programming language was used for the clonal analysis of the TCRbeta CDR3 data. Unstimulated samples were compared with post-reaction CFSE-low samples to define alloreactive CD4+ and CD8+ clones. Regulatory or non-regulatory origin was assigned to alloreactive CD4+ clones by matching of sequences to sorted unstimulated Treg and non-Treg repertoires. TCRdb carries this immuneACCESS record with in-frame sequences only. Its versions omit some clonotypes, under half of them owing to an unresolved V gene in the studies checked, with the rest unexplained. D and trimming come from the DNA, and the V and J calls and clone size come from that table. This sample gives approximately 100,000 clones in total; less than 95% of them show up just once. The top ten constitute around 0.6% of the sample.

Sorted unstimulated T cells, along with proliferating T cells recovered from mixed lymphocyte reactions, underwent TCRbeta CDR3 sequencing. Fresh whole blood from approximately ten HLA-typed healthy donors was used to isolate PBMCs. To map where alloreactive clones came from, CD4+ regulatory T cells in the unstimulated state were FACS-sorted. The CDR1 and CDR2 encoded by the germline V gene (reference sequence) are WNHNN and SYGVQD. The cysteine opens and the phenylalanine closes a CDR3 of 15 amino acids. The CDR3 DNA has 45 bases and is translated from base 1. Clipping removes 3 bases from V and 4 bases from J, with 6 as the unmatched junction base count. On this clone itself: Its antigen remains unidentified. Base quality data are lacking; no much larger clone is found one base away.

The sample was Tregs sorted from blood. The chain was built from TRBV10-1 and TRBJ1-1, with 9 bases matching TRBD1. The clonotype originates from a human donor in good health. Here is the DNA: TGCGCCAGCAGTGAACAGGGGGCGTCAAGCACTGAAGCTTTCTTT. The encoded protein is CASSEQGASSTEAFF.